Listed here is a single T cell receptor (beta chain). Its antigen specificity is not known. Base qualities were left out, and no much larger clone turns up one base away. The immunoSEQ Assay was used to sequence TCRbeta CDR3 regions. After extraction, genomic DNA underwent amplification by bias-controlled multiplex PCR, followed by high-throughput sequencing. Concerning the study's data processing: Collapsing and filtering of sequences were performed to quantify the absolute abundance of each unique TCRbeta CDR3 region. T cell fraction was estimated by normalizing TCRbeta template counts to usable DNA, with usable DNA measured through amplification of reference genes found in all nucleated cells. Repertoire TCRs were annotated as SARS-CoV-2-specific by exact matching of V gene, CDR3 amino acid sequence and J gene to a known reactive TCR set. The reference SARS-CoV-2 TCR set was derived from MIRA and filtered for enrichment in COVID-19-positive ImmuneCODE repertoires, a step that removed public or cross-reactive TCRs. Drawing on the MIRA antigens, annotated TCRs were analysed further at the level of specific ORF or position within ORF. Breadth was defined as the number of annotated unique rearrangements divided by the total number of unique productive rearrangements, and depth was defined as the summed frequency of the annotated unique rearrangements. TCR breadth was compared between groups using two-sided Wilcoxon rank-sum tests. The clones in this table, taken by TCRdb from immuneACCESS, are in-frame only. Not every clone is retained; where verified, under half of the shortfall comes from an unresolved V gene, and the cause of the rest is unknown. That table gives V, J and clone size, and the DNA gave D and trimming. Within this sample are about 440,000 clones, with less than 95% of them counted one time only. The top ten clones comprise around 4.5% of the sample.

This specimen belongs to a study of Ad26.COV2.S vaccination and SARS-CoV-2 variants (dated by TCRdb to 2020 to 2022). Looking at the study overall: Donors in the vaccine arm were drawn from COV1001, a multicentre, randomized, double-blind, placebo-controlled phase I-IIa trial testing Ad26.COV2.S in healthy adults. Participants in the trial were split at random into five groups of five each, receiving low-dose or high-dose Ad26.COV2.S once or twice, or else placebo on both occasions. Dosing of Ad26.COV2.S was intramuscular, at either 5x10^10 or 1x10^11 viral particles, delivered as one shot or as two shots spaced 56 days apart. TCRbeta repertoire sequencing was used to assess the specificity and breadth of SARS-CoV-2-reactive T cell receptors after Ad26.COV2.S vaccination. Throughout the experiments and outcome assessment, investigators stayed blinded to trial group allocation. A total of around 32 samples were included in the TCR-sequenced set, comprising 19 Ad26.COV2.S vaccine recipients, 5 placebo recipients and 8 SARS-CoV-2 convalescent individuals. Broader findings and caveats from the paper: The authors noted that the TCR breadth and depth analyses may have underestimated total T cell responses. Substantial breadth of spike-specific CD8+ and CD4+ T cell responses was reported after vaccination. Ad26.COV2.S recipients had higher spike-specific TCR breadth than placebo recipients (P = 0.0014). Comparable non-spike TCR breadth was observed between vaccine and placebo recipients, consistent with only spike being contained in the vaccine. Comparing responses between vaccine doses or regimens was not something the study was powered to do.

CDR1 and CDR2, looked up from the germline V gene (reference sequence), are LNHDA and SQIVND. Trimming removed 6 bases from V and 2 bases from J, leaving 17 bases between the germline ends. The CDR3 measures 15 amino acids from cysteine to phenylalanine. Left in the record is the CDR3 DNA by itself, 45 bases read in frame from the first base. The label giving this sample's treatment or condition can be read as: roughly 19 received Ad26.COV2.S at low or high dose, single or two shots; about 5 received placebo; per-sample allocation not given. Repertoires of vaccine and placebo recipients were sequenced from samples collected on day 63 after the first injection. In Cohort 1b, about 27 adults aged 18-55 years were enrolled at a single site in Boston, USA, between 29 July and 7 August 2020. As a vaccine, Ad26.COV2.S was a replication-incompetent adenovirus type 26 vector that expressed a prefusion-stabilized SARS-CoV-2 spike protein derived from the original Wuhan strain.

The rearrangement combines TRBV19 with TRBJ2-7, with the D call tentatively TRBD1 or TRBD2, each fitting 5 bases. The sequence was collected from a person between 18 and 65 years old who received the Ad26.COV2.S COVID-19 vaccine or a placebo. The sequenced sample was peripheral blood, obtained in a trial of Ad26.COV2.S vaccine versus placebo. The nucleotide sequence reads as follows: TGTGCCAGTAGCCCGGGGACGGATCTTCCCTACGAGCAGTACTTC. This encodes CASSPGTDLPYEQYF.